Below, one TCR beta chain is given with its context. Its specific antigen is unknown. Base qualities were left out, and no much larger clone turns up one base away. This record comes from a study of CD8 T cells in ankylosing spondylitis (dated by TCRdb to 2017 to 2019). The study in broad terms: The study profiled T cell receptor beta repertoires in healthy donors and ankylosing spondylitis patients to find disease-linked TCR variants. The whole study cohort included over 85 healthy donors and around 25 ankylosing spondylitis patients. Peripheral blood samples were taken, and synovial fluid was additionally collected from ankylosing spondylitis patients. Broad study findings and their caveats: Some TCR beta motif variants had previously been reported in synovial fluid and blood of reactive arthritis patients, which suggested common disease-initiation mechanisms. A TCR beta motif made up of several highly homologous amino acid variants appeared to be characteristic of blood from ankylosing spondylitis patients. According to the report, matched synovial fluid samples from ankylosing spondylitis patients were significantly enriched for the disease-linked clones. The disease-linked clones had a CD8+ phenotype and were found at relatively low frequencies in peripheral blood.

For sequencing, an Illumina HiSeq 2500 was employed. Quantitative 5'-RACE with molecular barcodes was used to prepare TCR beta libraries. In the authors' own workflow: To identify disease-linked TCR variants, a new computational method was used, one built on a probabilistic model of VDJ rearrangement. The public reads were quality trimmed at Q25 with fastp and then assembled into clones with MiXCR by TCRdb, keeping productive beta chains. Every entry covers one CDR3 protein and lists the most common genes and DNA from its rows. The V and J calls shown here were made by TCRdb, not taken from the authors' results. For this sample the table gives 150,000 to 200,000 distinct CDR3 sequences, of which about 32% were detected only once. 5.5% to 7.5% of the sample goes to the ten largest clones. Synovial fluid samples and blood samples obtained from the same ankylosing spondylitis patients were matched. Sequences SGHTA (CDR1) and FQGNSA (CDR2) are obtained from the germline V gene. The junction shows trimming of 4 bases on V and 9 bases on J, plus 13 bases between the germline ends. CDR3 length: 14 amino acids, cysteine to phenylalanine. Just CDR3 DNA is preserved here, 42 bases in frame from base 1.

What was sequenced was synovial fluid, either unsorted or a sorted T cell fraction (not recorded which). The TCR comes from a male donor with ankylosing spondylitis. The rearranged segments are TRBV7-2 and TRBJ1-6, and possibly TRBD1, on 5 matching bases. The CDR3 sequence is CASSYGSGGSPLHF. Here is the DNA: TGTGCCAGCAGCTACGGCTCGGGGGGTTCACCCCTCCACTTT.